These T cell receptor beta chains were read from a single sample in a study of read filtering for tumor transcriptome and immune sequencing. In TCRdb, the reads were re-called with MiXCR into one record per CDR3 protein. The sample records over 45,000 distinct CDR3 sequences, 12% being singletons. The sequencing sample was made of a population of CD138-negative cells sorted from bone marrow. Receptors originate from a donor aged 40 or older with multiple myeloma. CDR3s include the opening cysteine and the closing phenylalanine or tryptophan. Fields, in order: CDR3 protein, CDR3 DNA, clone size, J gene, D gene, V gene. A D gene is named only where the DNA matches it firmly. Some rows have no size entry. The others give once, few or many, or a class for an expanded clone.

CDR3: CASSSRDRYYYEQYF; DNA: TGTGCCAGCAGCTCCCGGGACAGGTACTACTACGAGCAGTACTTC; size: many; J: TRBJ2-7; D: TRBD1; V: TRBV14
CDR3: CASRPTNPLLNYGYTF; DNA: TGTGCCAGCAGACCCACAAACCCTCTACTGAACTATGGCTACACCTTC; size: many; J: TRBJ1-2; D: NA; V: TRBV6-5
CDR3: CSASSNLGTDTQYF; DNA: TGCAGTGCTAGCTCAAATTTAGGCACAGATACGCAGTATTTT; size: many; J: TRBJ2-3; D: NA; V: TRBV20-1
CDR3: CASRLGLAGGDEQFF; DNA: TGTGCCAGCAGATTAGGACTAGCGGGAGGCGATGAGCAGTTCTTC; size: many; J: TRBJ2-1; D: TRBD2; V: TRBV7-3
CDR3: CAISAGLAGGRETQYF; DNA: TGTGCCATCAGTGCGGGACTAGCGGGAGGGCGAGAGACCCAGTACTTC; size: many; J: TRBJ2-5; D: TRBD2; V: TRBV10-3
CDR3: CASSPGTVVFAFF; DNA: TGCGCCAGCTCCCCCGGGACCGTGGTCTTTGCTTTCTTT; size: many; J: TRBJ1-1; D: NA; V: TRBV5-1
CDR3: CSVERDSYNEQFF; DNA: TGCAGCGTTGAACGGGACAGCTACAATGAGCAGTTCTTC; size: many; J: TRBJ2-1; D: TRBD1; V: TRBV29-1
CDR3: CSVGTSGADTQYF; DNA: TGCAGCGTGGGGACTAGCGGGGCAGATACGCAGTATTTT; size: NA; J: TRBJ2-3; D: TRBD2; V: TRBV29-1
CDR3: CASSLADTGELFF; DNA: TGCGCCAGCAGCTTGGCAGACACCGGGGAGCTGTTTTTT; size: many; J: TRBJ2-2; D: NA; V: TRBV5-1
CDR3: CASSIFETGELFF; DNA: TGTGCCAGCAGTATCTTCGAGACCGGGGAGCTGTTTTTT; size: many; J: TRBJ2-2; D: NA; V: TRBV2
CDR3: CASSLSHGNEQFF; DNA: TGTGCCAGCAGCTTATCGCACGGGAATGAGCAGTTCTTC; size: many; J: TRBJ2-1; D: NA; V: TRBV7-2
CDR3: CASSHLNEQFF; DNA: TGTGCCAGCAGCCACCTGAATGAGCAGTTCTTC; size: many; J: TRBJ2-1; D: NA; V: TRBV14
CDR3: CASSSYATSRDYNEQFF; DNA: TGTGCCAGCAGCTCGTACGCGACTAGCAGAGACTACAATGAGCAGTTCTTC; size: many; J: TRBJ2-1; D: TRBD2; V: TRBV11-2
CDR3: CSAPAATSGGDTQYF; DNA: TGCAGTGCTCCGGCGGCTACGTCGGGGGGAGATACGCAGTATTTT; size: many; J: TRBJ2-3; D: TRBD2; V: TRBV20-1